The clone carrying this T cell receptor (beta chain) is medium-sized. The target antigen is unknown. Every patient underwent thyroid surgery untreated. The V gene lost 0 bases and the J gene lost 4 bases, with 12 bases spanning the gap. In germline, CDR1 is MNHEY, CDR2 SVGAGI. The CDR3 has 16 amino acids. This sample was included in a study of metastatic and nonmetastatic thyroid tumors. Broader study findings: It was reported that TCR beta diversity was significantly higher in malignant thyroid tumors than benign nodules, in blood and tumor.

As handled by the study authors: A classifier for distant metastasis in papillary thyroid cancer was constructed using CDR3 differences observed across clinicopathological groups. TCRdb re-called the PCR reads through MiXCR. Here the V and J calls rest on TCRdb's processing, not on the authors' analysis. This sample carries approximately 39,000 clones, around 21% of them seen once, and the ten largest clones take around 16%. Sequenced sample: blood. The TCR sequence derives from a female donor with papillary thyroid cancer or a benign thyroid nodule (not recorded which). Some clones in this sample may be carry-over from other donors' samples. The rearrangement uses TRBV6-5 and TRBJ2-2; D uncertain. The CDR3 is CASSYSTEESTGELFF. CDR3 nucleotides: TGTGCCAGCAGTTACTCGACTGAGGAGAGCACCGGGGAGCTGTTTTTT.